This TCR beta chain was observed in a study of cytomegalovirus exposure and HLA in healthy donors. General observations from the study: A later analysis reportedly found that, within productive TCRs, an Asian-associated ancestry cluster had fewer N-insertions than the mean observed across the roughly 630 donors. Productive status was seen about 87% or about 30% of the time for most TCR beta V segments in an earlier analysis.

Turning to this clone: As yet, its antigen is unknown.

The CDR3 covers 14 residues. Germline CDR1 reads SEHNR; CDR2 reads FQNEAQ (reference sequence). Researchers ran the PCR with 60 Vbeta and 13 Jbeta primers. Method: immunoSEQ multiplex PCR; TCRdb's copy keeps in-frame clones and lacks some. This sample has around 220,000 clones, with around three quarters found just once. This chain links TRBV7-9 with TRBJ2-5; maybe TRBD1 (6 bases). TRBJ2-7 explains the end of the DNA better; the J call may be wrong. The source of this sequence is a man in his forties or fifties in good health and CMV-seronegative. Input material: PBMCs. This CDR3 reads CASSLDPGDYEQYF. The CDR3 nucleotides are TGTGCCAGCAGCTTAGACCCAGGGGACTACGAGCAGTACTTC.